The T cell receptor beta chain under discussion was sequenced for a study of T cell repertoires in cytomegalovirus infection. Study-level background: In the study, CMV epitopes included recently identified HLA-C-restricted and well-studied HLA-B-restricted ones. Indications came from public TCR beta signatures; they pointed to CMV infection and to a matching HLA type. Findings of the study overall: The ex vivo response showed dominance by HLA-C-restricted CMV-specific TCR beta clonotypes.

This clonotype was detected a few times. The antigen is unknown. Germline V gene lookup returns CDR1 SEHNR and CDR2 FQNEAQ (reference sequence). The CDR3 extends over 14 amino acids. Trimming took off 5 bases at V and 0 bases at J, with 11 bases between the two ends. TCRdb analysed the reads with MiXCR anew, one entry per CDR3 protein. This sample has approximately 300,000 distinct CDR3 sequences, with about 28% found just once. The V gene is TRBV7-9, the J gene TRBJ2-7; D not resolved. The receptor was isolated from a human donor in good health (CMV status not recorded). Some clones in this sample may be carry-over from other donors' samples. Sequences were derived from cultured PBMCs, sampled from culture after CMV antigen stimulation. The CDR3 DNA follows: TGTGCCAGCAGCGAAGACCCCAGCTCCTACGAGCAGTACTTC. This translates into CASSEDPSSYEQYF.